This entry is about one TCR beta chain. Its antigen is still unknown. Base qualities are not recorded, but no much larger clone differs from it by a single base. Library preparation used PCR. TCRdb records Illumina HiSeq 2500 as the sequencer. To reduce PCR and sequencing biases, unique molecular identifiers were built into the TCR beta cDNA libraries. Some 500,000 cDNA molecules were obtained for every 1 to 10 million input T cells, so each molecule roughly corresponded to one T cell. The same protocol used for the earlier healthy control dataset was applied to prepare and sequence the patient libraries. Within a given batch, samples were prepared together, multiplexed and sequenced on the same HiSeq lane. The paper's data handling went like this. Raw barcoded reads were processed with MIGEC, discarding single-read molecular identifier groups before consensus assembly and CDR3 extraction. Clonotype tables were post-analysed with VDJtools, normalizing diversity by down-sampling all datasets to the smallest sample size. In repertoire overlap clustering, CDR3 amino acid sequences, but not nucleotide sequences, were matched to correct batch-related cross-sample contamination. TCRdb cleaned the public reads at Q25 with fastp, built clones with MiXCR and kept in-frame beta chains. Rows are combined by CDR3 protein, so each entry shows the most common genes and DNA. In this record, the V and J calls reflect TCRdb's handling and not the investigators' own analysis. The sample includes about 460,000 distinct CDR3 sequences, with around 40% observed a single time. The ten largest clones add up to over 10% of the sample.

The sample is drawn from a study of post-analysis software for immune sequencing data (dated by TCRdb to about 2015). Notes on the research overall: Relapsing-remitting, secondary progressive and progressive-relapsing multiple sclerosis were recorded as disease courses, and subtype annotation was lacking for some patients. The patient repertoires were set against 11 previously published healthy control repertoires from donors whose ages ranged from roughly 6 to 26 years. A subset of samples was prepared in parallel using single-end sample barcoding, then pooled and co-amplified after Illumina adapter ligation. Points the paper makes about the study in general: The control group was slightly older than the multiple sclerosis patient group. Direct clustering with F measure revealed strong co-clustering of samples prepared in the same batch, which led to a batch-effect correction. About 5 TRBV segments, including TRBV5-6, TRBV5-1 and TRBV20-1, were significantly more frequent in patients than controls. Normalized Chao1 diversity was significantly lower in multiple sclerosis patients than controls, suggesting substantial peripheral T-cell clonal expansion.

TCR beta repertoires were profiled from peripheral blood of under 15 young patients with multiple sclerosis to demonstrate the VDJtools post-analysis software. The multiple sclerosis patients were children and adolescents ranging in age from roughly 6 to 15 years. V was cut back by 4 bases and J by 0 bases, leaving a gap of 11 bases between them. The CDR3 has 15 amino acids, counting the end cysteine and phenylalanine. Kept here is only the CDR3 DNA, which spans 45 bases and is read in frame from base 1. According to the germline V gene, CDR1 reads MNHNS and CDR2 reads SASEGT. The sequence is built from TRBV6-1 and TRBJ2-3; matching of 6 bases hints at TRBD2 as the D gene. Sequencing input: blood. This sequence was found in a girl under 18 with multiple sclerosis. This receptor carries the CDR3 CASSVGSGSTDTQYF. The DNA is as follows: TGTGCCAGCAGTGTCGGTAGCGGTAGCACAGATACGCAGTATTTT.